This passage covers 15 T cell receptor beta chains from one sample sequenced in a study of cytomegalovirus exposure and HLA in healthy donors. Primers for the PCR totalled 60 Vbeta and 13 Jbeta. Sequenced by immunoSEQ multiplex PCR; TCRdb stores in-frame clones only, minus some. The sample holds around 140,000 clones, just over 65% seen once. Specimen: PBMCs. These receptors all come from an older woman in good health and CMV-seronegative.

The chain couples TRBV28 to TRBJ2-4; TRBD1 matches 9 bases. CDR3 size: 13 residues. Germline-derived CDR1 and CDR2 are MDHEN and SYDVKM. J gave up 6 bases and V 8 bases, and 5 bases lay outside the gene matches. The CDR3, as DNA: TGTGCCAGCCGGGGACAGGGAGGAAACATTCAGTACTTC. It encodes CASRGQGGNIQYF.

The chain carries TRBV5-1 and TRBJ2-1, with D possibly TRBD2 on 6 matching bases. V lost 0 bases, J lost 5 bases, and 9 bases lay in between. Germline V CDR1 and CDR2: SGHRS, YFSETQ. This CDR3 is 14 amino acids long. The CDR3 here is CASSLDGRNNEQFF. The CDR3 nucleotides read TGCGCCAGCAGCTTGGATGGGAGGAACAATGAGCAGTTCTTC.

This clone has only a few counts. The chain combines TRBV28 with TRBJ2-3; D uncertain. In germline, CDR1 is MDHEN, CDR2 SYDVKM. Trimming removed 7 bases at V and 3 bases at J, with 20 bases between. The CDR3 is made up of 16 amino acids. The CDR3 reads CASTQRGVAATDTQYF. In DNA, the CDR3 is TGTGCCAGCACACAACGAGGCGTCGCGGCGACAGATACGCAGTATTTT. Full variable domain (outside the CDR3, taken from reference TRBV28 and TRBJ2-3): DVKVTQSSRYLVKRTGEKVFLECVQDMDHENMFWYRQDPGLGLRLIYFSYDVKMKEKGDIPEGYSVSREKKERFSLILESASTNQTSMYLCASTQRGVAATDTQYFGPGTRLTVL.

This chain uses TRBV19 with TRBJ2-2; D might be TRBD1 (6 bases). Trimming took 8 bases from V and 6 from J, leaving 10 bases between them. This CDR3 is 12 amino acids long. Looked up from germline, CDR1 is LNHDA and CDR2 is SQIVND (reference sequence). This CDR3 reads CASGDMPGELFF. The CDR3 DNA reads TGTGCCAGTGGGGACATGCCCGGGGAGCTGTTTTTT.

The chain links TRBV7-8 to TRBJ2-1, with D tentatively TRBD1 (5 bases). Germline loops: CDR1 SGHVS, CDR2 FQNEAQ. V was pared by 4 bases and J by 0 bases, with 13 bases between. The CDR3 has 16 residues. The CDR3 loop reads CASSSYRLSSYNEQFF. CDR3 DNA: TGTGCCAGCAGCTCCTACAGGCTCAGCTCCTACAATGAGCAGTTCTTC.

This clone has only one observation. The chain couples TRBV28 to TRBJ2-1; 9 nucleotides agree with TRBD2. V shed 8 bases and J 0 bases; nucleotides not matched to a gene: 2. This CDR3 has 14 amino acids. Germline V gene data show CDR1 as MDHEN and CDR2 as SYDVKM. The CDR3 DNA reads as TGTGCCAGCTTTAGCGGGGGCTCCTACAATGAGCAGTTCTTC. Translation gives CASFSGGSYNEQFF.

The V gene is TRBV7-8, the J gene TRBJ1-3; unclear D gene. Germline CDR1 and CDR2: SGHVS and FQNEAQ. This CDR3 spans 15 amino acids. Trimming took 4 bases from V and 0 from J, leaving 10 bases between them. CDR3 residues: CASSSPTGSGNTIYF. The CDR3 DNA reads as TGTGCCAGCAGCTCACCGACGGGCTCTGGAAACACCATATATTTT.

The chain is built from TRBV15 and TRBJ1-1; no clear D. The CDR3 extends over 16 amino acids. V lost 0 bases and J lost 1, with 12 bases in between. Germline V gives CDR1 LNHNV, CDR2 YYDKDF (reference sequence). The CDR3 DNA is TGTGCCACCAGCAGAGATAGCGGTGGCCCGAACACTGAAGCTTTCTTT. Amino acids: CATSRDSGGPNTEAFF.

CDR3 sequence: CASSFGSGQTYGYTF. CDR3 sequence (DNA): TGTGCCAGCAGTTTCGGATCTGGACAGACCTATGGCTACACCTTC. The gene calls are TRBV27 and TRBJ1-2, with D possibly matching TRBD1 (6 bases). The germline V and J ends were trimmed by 3 bases and 4 bases, with 15 bases remaining between them. CDR1 is MNHEY, CDR2 SMNVEV, per germline (reference sequence). CDR3 size: 15 residues.

The V call is TRBV29-1, the J call TRBJ1-2; D gene uncertain. Germline CDR1 SQVTM, CDR2 ANQGSEA. The CDR3 consists of 11 residues. Trimming removed 3 bases at V and 5 bases at J, with 7 bases between. As DNA, the CDR3 is TGCAGCGTTGAGGAGGGTTATGGCTACACCTTC. Its protein product is CSVEEGYGYTF.

The chain recombines TRBV5-1 with TRBJ2-5; D is undetermined. V dropped 2 bases and J dropped 3 bases, with 8 bases sitting between them. The CDR3 loop spans 13 amino acids. Germline V CDR1 and CDR2: SGHRS, YFSETQ. CDR3: CASSLGGKETQYF. CDR3 nucleotide sequence: TGCGCCAGCAGCTTAGGCGGAAAAGAGACCCAGTACTTC.

The chain employs TRBV7-2 and TRBJ2-3; a possible D gene is TRBD1 (6 bases). The V end was cut by 2 bases, the J end by 3 bases, with 12 bases between. The CDR3 extends over 15 amino acids. Germline V CDR1 and CDR2: SGHTA, FQGNSA. The CDR3 region has the DNA TGTGCCAGCAGCTTATCTGGGGGCCAGACAGATACGCAGTATTTT. This translates into CASSLSGGQTDTQYF.

For the CDR3, the DNA is TGCGCCAGCAGCCAAGATACGGTGAACACTGAAGCTTTCTTT. Translating it yields CASSQDTVNTEAFF. The chain couples TRBV4-1 to TRBJ1-1; D gene unclear. This CDR3 spans 14 amino acids. Germline V gives CDR1 MGHRA, CDR2 YSYEKL. V lost 0 bases to trimming and J lost 0 bases, with 5 bases between them.

Concerning this clone itself: Its ends do not fully match the called genes, so a read error is possible. The genes are TRBV7-9 and TRBJ1-1; unclear D gene. Germline lookup yields CDR1 SEHNR and CDR2 FQNEAQ (reference sequence). There are 13 residues in the CDR3. CDR3 nucleotide sequence: TGTTCCAGCAGGATACAGTGGAACACTGAAGCTTTCTTT. The encoded protein is CSSRIQWNTEAFF. The whole variable domain, remainder taken from reference TRBV7-9 and TRBJ1-1, is DTGVSQNPRHKITKRGQNVTFRCDPISEHNRLYWYRQTLGQGPEFLTYFQNEAQLEKSRLLSDRFSAERPKGSFSTLEIQRTEQGDSAMYLCSSRIQWNTEAFFGQGTRLTVV.

The genes are TRBV4-3 and TRBJ1-6; D gene unclear. V was shortened by 8 bases and J by 8 bases, with 16 bases between the two germline ends. Germline-derived CDR1 and CDR2 are LGHNA and YSLEER. There are 14 residues in the CDR3. The CDR3 region is CASGSQNGDSPLHF. The CDR3, as DNA: TGCGCCAGCGGTTCTCAAAACGGGGATTCACCCCTCCACTTT.